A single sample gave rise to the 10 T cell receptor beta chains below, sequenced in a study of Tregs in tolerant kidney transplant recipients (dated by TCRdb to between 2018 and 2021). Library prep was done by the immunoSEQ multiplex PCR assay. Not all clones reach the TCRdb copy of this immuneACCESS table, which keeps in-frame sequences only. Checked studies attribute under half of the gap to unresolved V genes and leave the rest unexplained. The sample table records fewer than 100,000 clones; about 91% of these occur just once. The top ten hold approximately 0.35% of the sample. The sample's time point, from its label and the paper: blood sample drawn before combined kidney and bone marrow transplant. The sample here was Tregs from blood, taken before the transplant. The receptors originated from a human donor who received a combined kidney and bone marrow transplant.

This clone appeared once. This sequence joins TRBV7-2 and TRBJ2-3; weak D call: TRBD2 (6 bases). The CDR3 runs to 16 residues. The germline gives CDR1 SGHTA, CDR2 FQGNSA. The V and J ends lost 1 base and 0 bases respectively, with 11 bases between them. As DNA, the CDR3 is TGTGCCAGCAGCTTAGGTTACGGGACTAGCACAGATACGCAGTATTTT. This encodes CASSLGYGTSTDTQYF.

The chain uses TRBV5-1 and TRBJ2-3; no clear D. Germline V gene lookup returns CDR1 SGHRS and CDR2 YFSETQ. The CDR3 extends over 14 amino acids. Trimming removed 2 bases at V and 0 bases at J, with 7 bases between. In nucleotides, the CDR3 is TGCGCCAGCAGCTTAATGGCTAGCACAGATACGCAGTATTTT. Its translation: CASSLMASTDTQYF. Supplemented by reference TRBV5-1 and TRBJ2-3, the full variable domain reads KAGVTQTPRYLIKTRGQQVTLSCSPISGHRSVSWYQQTPGQGLQFLFEYFSETQRNKGNFPGRFSGRQFSNSRSEMNVSTLELGDSALYLCASSLMASTDTQYFGPGTRLTVL.

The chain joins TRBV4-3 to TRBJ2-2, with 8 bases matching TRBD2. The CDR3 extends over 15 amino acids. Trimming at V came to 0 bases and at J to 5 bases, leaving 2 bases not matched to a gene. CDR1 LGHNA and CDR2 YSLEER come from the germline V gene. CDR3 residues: CASSQDRLATGELFF. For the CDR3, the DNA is TGCGCCAGCAGCCAAGATAGACTAGCGACCGGGGAGCTGTTTTTT.

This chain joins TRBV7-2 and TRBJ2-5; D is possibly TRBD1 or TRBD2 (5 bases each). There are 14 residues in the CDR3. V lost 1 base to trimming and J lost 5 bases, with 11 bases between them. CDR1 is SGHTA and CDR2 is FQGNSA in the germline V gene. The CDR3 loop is CASSLGMGVETQYF. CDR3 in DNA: TGTGCCAGCAGCTTAGGTATGGGGGTCGAGACCCAGTACTTC.

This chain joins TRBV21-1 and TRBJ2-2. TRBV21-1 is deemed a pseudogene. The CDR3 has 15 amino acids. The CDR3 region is CASSKRSANTGELFF. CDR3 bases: TGTGCCAGCAGCAAAAGGTCAGCGAACACCGGGGAGCTGTTTTTT.

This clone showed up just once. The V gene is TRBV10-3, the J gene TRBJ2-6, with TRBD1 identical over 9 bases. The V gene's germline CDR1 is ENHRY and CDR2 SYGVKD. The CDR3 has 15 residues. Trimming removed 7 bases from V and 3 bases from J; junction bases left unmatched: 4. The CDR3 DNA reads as TGTGCCATCAAGACAGGGGGACTTGGGGCCAACGTCCTGACTTTC. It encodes CAIKTGGLGANVLTF.

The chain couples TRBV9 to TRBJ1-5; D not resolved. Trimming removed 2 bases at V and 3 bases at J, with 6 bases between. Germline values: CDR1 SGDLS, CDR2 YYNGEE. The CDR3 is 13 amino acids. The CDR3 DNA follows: TGTGCCAGCAGCGTCGGTAACAATCAGCCCCAGCATTTT. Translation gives CASSVGNNQPQHF.

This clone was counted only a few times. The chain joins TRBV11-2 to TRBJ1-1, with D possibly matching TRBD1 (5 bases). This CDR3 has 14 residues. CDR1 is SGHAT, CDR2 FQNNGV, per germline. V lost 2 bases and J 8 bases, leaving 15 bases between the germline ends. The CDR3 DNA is TGTGCCAGCAGCTTATCCGGCCCGGGACTCGAAGCTTTCTTT. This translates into CASSLSGPGLEAFF.

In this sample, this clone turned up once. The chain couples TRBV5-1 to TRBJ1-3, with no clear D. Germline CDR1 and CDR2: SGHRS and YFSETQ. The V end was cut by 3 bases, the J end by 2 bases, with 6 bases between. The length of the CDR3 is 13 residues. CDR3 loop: CASSSGPGNTIYF. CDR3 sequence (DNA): TGCGCCAGCAGCTCAGGACCTGGAAACACCATATATTTT.

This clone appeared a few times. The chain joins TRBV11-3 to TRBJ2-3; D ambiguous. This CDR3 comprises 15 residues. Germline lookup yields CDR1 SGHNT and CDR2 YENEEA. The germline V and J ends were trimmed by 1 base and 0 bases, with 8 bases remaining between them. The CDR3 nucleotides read TGTGCCAGCAGCTTAGGTGTCAGTAGCACAGATACGCAGTATTTT. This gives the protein CASSLGVSSTDTQYF.